This T cell receptor (beta chain) emerged from a study of blood T cells in healthy people across ages. Notes on the study in general: Estimates based on one million T cells were treated as lower bounds.

Of note for this clonotype: Its target is unknown.

Total RNA was extracted at no less than 5.5 micrograms per sample. Through a sample-barcoded 5' primer and a J-beta primer mix, a second PCR was run for roughly 7 to 12 cycles. MiXCR, applied by TCRdb to the 5' RACE reads, yields one record per CDR3 protein. The sample holds approximately 1.5 million distinct CDR3 sequences, roughly 43% seen once. The CDR3 has 11 amino acids. The V gene's germline CDR1 is SEHNR and CDR2 FQNEAQ (reference sequence). V shed 1 base and J shed 13 bases, with 10 bases lying between them. Sequencing was performed on blood. This TCR was sampled from a woman younger than 35 in good health. V is TRBV7-9 and J is TRBJ2-5, with D unclear. CDR3 residues: CASSLEEKGYF. Written as DNA, the CDR3 is TGTGCCAGCAGCTTAGAGGAGAAGGGGTACTTC. Full variable domain (outside the CDR3, taken from reference TRBV7-9 and TRBJ2-5): DTGVSQNPRHKITKRGQNVTFRCDPISEHNRLYWYRQTLGQGPEFLTYFQNEAQLEKSRLLSDRFSAERPKGSFSTLEIQRTEQGDSAMYLCASSLEEKGYFGPGTRLLVL.